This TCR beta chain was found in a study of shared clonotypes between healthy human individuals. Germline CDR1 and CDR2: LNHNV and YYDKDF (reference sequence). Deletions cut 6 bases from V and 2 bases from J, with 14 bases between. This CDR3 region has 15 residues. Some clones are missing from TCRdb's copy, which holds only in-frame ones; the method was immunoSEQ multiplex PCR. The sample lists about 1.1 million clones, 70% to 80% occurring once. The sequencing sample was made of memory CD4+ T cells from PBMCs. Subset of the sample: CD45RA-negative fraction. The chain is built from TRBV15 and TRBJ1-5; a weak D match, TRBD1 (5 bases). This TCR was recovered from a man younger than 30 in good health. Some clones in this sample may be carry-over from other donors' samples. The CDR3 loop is CATSPGTAGNQPQHF. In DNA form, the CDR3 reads TGTGCCACCAGTCCCGGGACGGCCGGCAATCAGCCCCAGCATTTT.